Reported below is one T cell receptor (beta chain). This sample stems from a study of blood T cell repertoires in COVID-19. About the study: The cDNA or gDNA used as material had been derived from T cells, B-cell-depleted T cells, or PBMCs.

The CDR3 is 16 residues long. CDR1 SGHTA and CDR2 FQGTGA come from the germline V gene. V lost 9 bases, J lost 5 bases, and 12 bases stayed unmatched. The table came from immunoSEQ multiplex PCR; TCRdb's copy has only in-frame clones and leaves some out. Found here are about 150,000 clones, roughly 85% of them singletons; the top ten hold roughly 8.3%. The TCR originated in a woman aged 55 to 70 with COVID-19, enrolled during active disease. The sequencing sample was made of peripheral blood. This rearrangement joins TRBV7-3 to TRBJ2-1; 11 bases agree with TRBD2. Here the CDR3 reads CASTLAGGGGNNEQFF. CDR3 DNA: TGTGCCAGTACCCTAGCGGGAGGAGGGGGGAACAATGAGCAGTTCTTC.